Below, 7 T cell receptor beta chains from the same sample are listed, as sequenced in a study of cytomegalovirus exposure and HLA in healthy donors. The PCR used 60 Vbeta and 13 Jbeta primers. Sequencing used immunoSEQ multiplex PCR; TCRdb keeps in-frame clones, though not all of them. The sample contains 180,000 or so clones, more than 80% of which appear only once. The sample taken for sequencing was PBMCs. Every receptor here comes from a woman younger than 35 in good health and CMV-seronegative.

CDR3 sequence (DNA): TGTGCCAGCAGCCCACTTCGGGATACGCAGTATTTT. It encodes CASSPLRDTQYF. J is TRBJ2-3 and V is TRBV7-2; D is ambiguous. The germline V and J ends were trimmed by 5 bases and 6 bases, with 9 bases remaining between them. The CDR3 loop spans 12 amino acids. Germline V CDR1 and CDR2: SGHTA, FQGNSA.

The V call is TRBV30, the J call TRBJ2-5, with D uncertain. The CDR3 is 12 amino acids. Germline V lookup: CDR1 GTSNPN, CDR2 SVGIG (reference sequence). The ends were cut back, 2 bases at V and 5 bases at J, with 9 bases in the middle. DNA for the CDR3: TGTGCCTGGAGTCCCTCCCGGGAGACCCAGTACTTC. This translates into CAWSPSRETQYF. The whole variable domain, remainder taken from reference TRBV30 and TRBJ2-5, is SQTIHQWPATLVQPVGSPLSLECTVEGTSNPNLYWYRQAAGRGLQLLFYSVGIGQISSEVPQNLSASRPQDRQFILSSKKLLLSDSGFYLCAWSPSRETQYFGPGTRLLVL.

The J gene is TRBJ2-6, the V gene TRBV27, with 7 bases aligning to TRBD1. The CDR3 contains 18 residues. Losses at the gene ends were 7 bases for V and 1 base for J; bases not matched to a gene: 13. Germline assignment: CDR1 MNHEY and CDR2 SMNVEV (reference sequence). This CDR3 reads CASTETGTARSGANVLTF. The CDR3 region has the DNA TGTGCCAGCACCGAAACCGGGACAGCCCGATCTGGGGCCAACGTCCTGACTTTC.

The chain couples TRBV5-1 to TRBJ2-7; 7 bases fit TRBD1. The trim removed 2 bases at V and 3 bases at J, leaving 2 bases unmatched. The germline gives CDR1 SGHRS, CDR2 YFSETQ. The CDR3 extends over 13 amino acids. This CDR3 is CASSFDRVYEQYF. As DNA, the CDR3 is TGCGCCAGCAGCTTCGACAGGGTCTACGAGCAGTACTTC. The whole variable domain, filled in from reference TRBV5-1 and TRBJ2-7, reads KAGVTQTPRYLIKTRGQQVTLSCSPISGHRSVSWYQQTPGQGLQFLFEYFSETQRNKGNFPGRFSGRQFSNSRSEMNVSTLELGDSALYLCASSFDRVYEQYFGPGTRLTVT.

The genes are TRBV2 and TRBJ2-7; the D gene is possibly TRBD1 (6 bases). This CDR3 is built from 14 residues. V was trimmed by 6 bases and J by 4 bases, leaving 16 bases between them. CDR1 SNHLY and CDR2 FYNNEI come from the germline V gene. CDR3 protein: CASRKRDKLYEQYF. The CDR3 DNA follows: TGTGCCAGCAGAAAACGGGACAAACTTTACGAGCAGTACTTC.

Only one count was recorded for this clone. CDR3 DNA: TGTGCCAGCAGTTACTCTCGGACAGGGGGTACCTACGAGCAGTACTTC. It is translated as CASSYSRTGGTYEQYF. The chain employs TRBV6-6 and TRBJ2-7, with 10 bases lining up with TRBD1. The CDR3 covers 16 residues. Germline CDR1 is MNHNY and CDR2 is SVGAGI (reference sequence). V lost 0 bases and J lost 2; bases outside the gene matches: 4.

This clone was seen only once. The V and J genes are TRBV7-2 and TRBJ2-3, with 9 nucleotides matching TRBD1. The CDR3 spans 14 residues. V lost 4 bases and J lost 5; bases outside the gene matches: 4. In germline, CDR1 is SGHTA, CDR2 FQGNSA. CDR3 protein: CASSSYRGLDTQYF. DNA for the CDR3: TGTGCCAGCAGCTCGTACAGGGGGCTAGATACGCAGTATTTT.